Following are 2 T cell receptor beta chains from one sample sequenced in a study of CD8 T cells in ankylosing spondylitis. Broader study findings: Characteristic, it appeared, of ankylosing spondylitis blood was a TCR beta motif of roughly eight highly homologous variants.

No antigen has been identified for these receptors. Each CDR3 protein is one row after TCRdb ran MiXCR on the 5' RACE reads. The top ten hold about 0.94% of the sample, which has fewer than 450,000 distinct CDR3 sequences, roughly 15% seen once. The source material was blood, either unsorted or a sorted T cell fraction (not recorded which). These receptor sequences come from a male donor with ankylosing spondylitis.

This chain connects TRBV15 to TRBJ2-2; tentatively, D is TRBD1 (5 bases). This CDR3 has 15 amino acids. CDR1 LNHNV and CDR2 YYDKDF come from the germline V gene (reference sequence). V was clipped by 5 bases and J by 0 bases, with 10 bases between them. The CDR3 region has the DNA TGTGCCACCAGCGGAAGACAGACGAACACCGGGGAGCTGTTTTTT. It is translated as CATSGRQTNTGELFF.

Only a few counts were recorded for this clonotype. The V call is TRBV7-2, the J call TRBJ2-1; 8 bases align to TRBD2. Losses at the gene ends were 0 bases for V and 3 bases for J; bases not matched to a gene: 4. The CDR3 runs 16 residues. Germline CDR1 and CDR2: SGHTA and FQGNSA. The CDR3 DNA reads as TGTGCCAGCAGCTTAGCGACTAGCGTTGGCTACAATGAGCAGTTCTTC. It yields the protein CASSLATSVGYNEQFF.